One sample yielded the 8 T cell receptor beta chains listed below, sequenced in a study of blood T cell repertoires in COVID-19. This table comes from immunoSEQ multiplex PCR, and its TCRdb copy is limited to in-frame clones, with some not included. This table has 300,000 to 350,000 clones, 65% to 85% appearing once. The specimen was peripheral blood. These receptors all stem from a man aged 30 to 39 with active or convalescent COVID-19.

The chain employs TRBV7-8 and TRBJ2-1, with D perhaps matching TRBD1 (5 bases). The CDR3 runs 14 residues. V was clipped by 5 bases and J by 9 bases, with 17 bases between them. CDR1 is SGHVS, CDR2 FQNEAQ, per germline. Here the CDR3 DNA reads TGTGCCAGCAGCCCCATGGTGGGGCTACCTGAGCAGTTCTTC. This encodes CASSPMVGLPEQFF.

This clone has ten or more counts. The rearrangement uses TRBV15 and TRBJ1-6; perhaps TRBD1 as D (6 bases). Trimming removed 2 bases at V and 8 bases at J, with 13 bases between. CDR3 length: 15 residues. Germline CDR1 is LNHNV and CDR2 is YYDKDF (reference sequence). In DNA, the CDR3 is TGTGCCACCAGCAGATCCCGGGACATGTATTCACCCCTCCACTTT. It is translated as CATSRSRDMYSPLHF.

This clone appeared many times. The CDR3 spells CASSESSGRFIGEQFF. The CDR3 DNA sequence: TGTGCCAGCAGTGAATCTAGCGGGAGGTTTATAGGTGAGCAGTTCTTC. The gene calls are TRBV2 and TRBJ2-1, with 11 bases aligning to TRBD2. Germline lookup yields CDR1 SNHLY and CDR2 FYNNEI. Losses at the gene ends were 2 bases for V and 9 bases for J; bases not matched to a gene: 9. The CDR3 runs 16 residues.

Notes on this clone: Germline and junction disagree at one end, which may indicate a read error. The chain links TRBV6-2 or TRBV6-3 to TRBJ2-5; 14 positions agree with TRBD2. Germline values: CDR1 MNHEY, CDR2 SVGEGT. The CDR3 has 16 residues. The CDR3 coding sequence is TGTGCCAGCAGTTACCTACCGGGACTAGCGGGGGCTTCCCAATACTTC. Amino acids: CASSYLPGLAGASQYF.

This chain joins TRBV24-1 and TRBJ2-2; 10 bases are shared with TRBD2. The V gene end was trimmed by 3 bases and the J gene end by 5 bases; junction bases not matched to a gene: 11. This CDR3 is built from 18 residues. Per the germline V gene, CDR1 is KGHDR and CDR2 is SFDVKD. For the CDR3, the DNA is TGTGCCACCAGTGATATCTACCTAGCGGGAGTGGCGACCGGGGAGCTGTTTTTT. Its protein product is CATSDIYLAGVATGELFF.

The sample holds one count of this clone. The chain joins TRBV5-4 to TRBJ1-2; D is unresolved. The germline V and J ends were trimmed by 2 bases and 4 bases, with 9 bases remaining between them. The CDR3 sequence is 13 residues long. The germline CDR1 and CDR2 sequences are SGHNT and YYREEE (reference sequence). The CDR3 sequence is CASSFPGFYGYTF. DNA for the CDR3: TGTGCCAGCAGCTTCCCGGGGTTCTATGGCTACACCTTC.

A single count supports this clone. The J gene is TRBJ2-2, the V gene TRBV10-3; maybe TRBD1 (6 bases). V was cut by 6 bases and J by 7 bases, with 9 bases left in between. This CDR3 comprises 12 residues. Germline lookup yields CDR1 ENHRY and CDR2 SYGVKD. The CDR3, as DNA: TGTGCCATCAGAAACAGGGTCGGGGAGCTGTTTTTT. This sequence encodes CAIRNRVGELFF.

This rearrangement joins TRBV7-9 to TRBJ2-7; TRBD2 agrees at 14 bases. The CDR3 has 17 residues. V shed 5 bases and J 2 bases; nucleotides not matched to a gene: 8. CDR1 SEHNR and CDR2 FQNEAQ come from the germline V gene (reference sequence). CDR3 in DNA: TGTGCCAGCAGCCCAGCCCTGGGACTAGCGGGAGCCTACGAGCAGTACTTC. It specifies CASSPALGLAGAYEQYF. Drawing the rest from reference TRBV7-9 and TRBJ2-7, the complete variable domain is DTGVSQNPRHKITKRGQNVTFRCDPISEHNRLYWYRQTLGQGPEFLTYFQNEAQLEKSRLLSDRFSAERPKGSFSTLEIQRTEQGDSAMYLCASSPALGLAGAYEQYFGPGTRLTVT.